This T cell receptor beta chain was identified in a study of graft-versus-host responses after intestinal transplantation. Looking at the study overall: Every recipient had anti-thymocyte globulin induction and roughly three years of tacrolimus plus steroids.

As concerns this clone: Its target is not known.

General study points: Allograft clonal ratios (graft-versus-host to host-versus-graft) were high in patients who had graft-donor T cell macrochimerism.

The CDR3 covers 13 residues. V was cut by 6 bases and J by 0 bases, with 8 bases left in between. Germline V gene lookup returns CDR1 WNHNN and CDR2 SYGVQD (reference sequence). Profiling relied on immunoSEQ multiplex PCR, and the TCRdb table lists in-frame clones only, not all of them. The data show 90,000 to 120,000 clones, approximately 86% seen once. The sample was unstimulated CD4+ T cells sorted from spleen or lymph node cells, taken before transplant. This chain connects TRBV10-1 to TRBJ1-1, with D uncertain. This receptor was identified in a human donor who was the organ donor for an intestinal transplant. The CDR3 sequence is CASRDNLNTEAFF. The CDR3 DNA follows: TGCGCCAGCAGGGATAACTTGAACACTGAAGCTTTCTTT.